The sequence of this TCR beta chain was determined in a study of blood T cell repertoires in COVID-19. The CDR3 runs to 14 residues. Trimming shortened V by 5 bases and J by 5 bases, and 15 bases separated the two germline ends. Germline CDR1 is SGHNT and CDR2 is YYREEE (reference sequence). Repertoires were generated with immunoSEQ multiplex PCR, while TCRdb's copy carries only in-frame clones and drops some. The sample has some 530,000 clones, 70% to 90% seen once. This clone was seen only a few times. This receptor was obtained from a human donor in a cohort sampled during active COVID-19. Sequenced input: peripheral blood. The chain couples TRBV5-4 to TRBJ2-3, with D possibly matching TRBD1 (5 bases). CDR3 in amino acids: CASRSLGEKDTQYF. CDR3 sequence (DNA): TGTGCCAGCAGGTCTTTAGGGGAAAAAGATACGCAGTATTTT.